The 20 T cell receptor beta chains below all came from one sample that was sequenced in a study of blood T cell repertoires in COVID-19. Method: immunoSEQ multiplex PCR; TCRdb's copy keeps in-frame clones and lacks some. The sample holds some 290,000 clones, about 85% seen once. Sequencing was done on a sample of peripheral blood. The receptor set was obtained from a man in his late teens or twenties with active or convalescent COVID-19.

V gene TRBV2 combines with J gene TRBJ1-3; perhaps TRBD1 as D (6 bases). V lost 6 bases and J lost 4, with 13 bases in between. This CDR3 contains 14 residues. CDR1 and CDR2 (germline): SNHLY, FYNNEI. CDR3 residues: CASRNRVSGNTIYF. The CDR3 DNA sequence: TGTGCCAGCAGAAACAGGGTATCCGGAAACACCATATATTTT.

This CDR3 reads CASSGTGVGELFF. The CDR3 nucleotides read TGTGCCAGTTCCGGGACAGGGGTCGGGGAGCTGTTTTTT. The V call is TRBV6-5, the J call TRBJ2-2; TRBD1 matches 10 bases. CDR1 and CDR2 from the germline V gene are MNHEY and SVGAGI. CDR3 length equals 13 residues. V was clipped by 9 bases and J by 7 bases; unmatched bases: 5.

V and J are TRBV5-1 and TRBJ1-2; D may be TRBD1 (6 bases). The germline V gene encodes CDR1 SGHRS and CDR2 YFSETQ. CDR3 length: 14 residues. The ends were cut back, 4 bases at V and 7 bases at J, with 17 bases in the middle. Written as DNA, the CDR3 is TGCGCCAGCAGCCCAGGACAGCAGGTTCTTGGCTACACCTTC. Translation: CASSPGQQVLGYTF.

Here the CDR3 reads CASSSPFSSLEEGEQYF. In nucleotides, the CDR3 is TGTGCCAGCAGCTCCCCATTTTCGAGCCTGGAGGAGGGCGAGCAGTACTTC. The chain employs TRBV7-6 and TRBJ2-7; D might be TRBD2 (6 bases). Germline CDR1 is SGHVS and CDR2 is FNYEAQ. Trimming took 4 bases from V and 6 from J, leaving 25 bases between them. This CDR3 contains 17 residues.

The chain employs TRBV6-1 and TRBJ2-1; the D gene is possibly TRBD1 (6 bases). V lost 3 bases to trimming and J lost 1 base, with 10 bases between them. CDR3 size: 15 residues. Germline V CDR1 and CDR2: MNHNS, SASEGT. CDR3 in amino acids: CASSEGRGSYNEQFF. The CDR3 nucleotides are TGTGCCAGCAGTGAGGGCAGGGGATCCTACAATGAGCAGTTCTTC.

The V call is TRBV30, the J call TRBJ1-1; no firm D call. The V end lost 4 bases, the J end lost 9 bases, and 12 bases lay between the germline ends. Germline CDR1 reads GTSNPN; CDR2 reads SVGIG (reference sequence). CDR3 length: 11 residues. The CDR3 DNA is TGTGCCTGGACTCAGGTTGGAAAAGCTTTCTTT. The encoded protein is CAWTQVGKAFF.

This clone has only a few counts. In DNA, the CDR3 is TGTGCCAGCAGAGGCCAGGGAGGCTCACCCCTCCACTTT. Amino acid sequence: CASRGQGGSPLHF. This chain uses TRBV6-5 with TRBJ1-6; a weak D match, TRBD1 (5 bases). Germline V CDR1 and CDR2: MNHEY, SVGAGI. The CDR3 totals 13 residues. The V gene lost 6 bases and the J gene lost 10 bases, with 13 bases spanning the gap.

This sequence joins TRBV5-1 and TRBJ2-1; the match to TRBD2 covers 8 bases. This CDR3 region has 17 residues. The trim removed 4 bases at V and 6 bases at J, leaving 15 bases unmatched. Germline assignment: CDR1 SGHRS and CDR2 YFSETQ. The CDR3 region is CASSPAQSGSYLNEQFF. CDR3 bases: TGCGCCAGCAGCCCCGCCCAAAGCGGGAGTTATCTCAATGAGCAGTTCTTC.

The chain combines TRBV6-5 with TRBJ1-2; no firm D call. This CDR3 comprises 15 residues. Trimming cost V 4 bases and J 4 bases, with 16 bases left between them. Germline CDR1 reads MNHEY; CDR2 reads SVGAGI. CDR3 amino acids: CASSSVLDILYGYTF. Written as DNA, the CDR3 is TGTGCCAGCAGTTCCGTATTAGACATCCTCTATGGCTACACCTTC.

CDR3 sequence reads: CASSLSGLSGNTIYF. The CDR3 nucleotides are TGTGCCAGCAGCTTATCAGGCCTCTCTGGAAACACCATATATTTT. V and J are TRBV11-2 and TRBJ1-3; D call uncertain. Per the germline V gene, CDR1 is SGHAT and CDR2 is FQNNGV. This CDR3 comprises 15 residues. V was clipped by 2 bases and J by 0 bases, with 8 bases between them.

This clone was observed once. The CDR3 region has the DNA TGTGCCAGCAGTTGGACAGGGGGCACTGAAGCTTTCTTT. It codes for CASSWTGGTEAFF. The chain carries TRBV12-3 or TRBV12-4 and TRBJ1-1; 10 bases match TRBD1. After removal of 4 bases from V and 4 bases from J, the junction contained 0 bases not matched to a gene. The CDR3 runs to 13 residues.

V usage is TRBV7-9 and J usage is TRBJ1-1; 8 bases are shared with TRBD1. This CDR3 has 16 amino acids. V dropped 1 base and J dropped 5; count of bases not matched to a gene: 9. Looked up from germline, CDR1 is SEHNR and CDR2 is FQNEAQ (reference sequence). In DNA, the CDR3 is TGTGCCAGCAGCTTAGGGAGGACAGGGTTTGAGACTGAAGCTTTCTTT. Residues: CASSLGRTGFETEAFF.

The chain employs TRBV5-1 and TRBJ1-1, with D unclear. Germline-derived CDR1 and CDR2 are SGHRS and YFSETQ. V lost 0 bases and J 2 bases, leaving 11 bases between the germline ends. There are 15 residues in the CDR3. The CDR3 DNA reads TGCGCCAGCAGCTTGGCCGGTTTGGTAAACACTGAAGCTTTCTTT. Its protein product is CASSLAGLVNTEAFF.

The CDR3 bases are TGTGCCAGCAGGCTTACTCCACCCACCGGGGACTATGGCTACACCTTC. This codes for CASRLTPPTGDYGYTF. V gene TRBV5-6 combines with J gene TRBJ1-2; unclear D gene. The CDR3 extends over 16 amino acids. In germline, CDR1 is SGHDT, CDR2 YYEEEE. The V and J ends lost 5 bases and 3 bases respectively, with 20 bases between them.

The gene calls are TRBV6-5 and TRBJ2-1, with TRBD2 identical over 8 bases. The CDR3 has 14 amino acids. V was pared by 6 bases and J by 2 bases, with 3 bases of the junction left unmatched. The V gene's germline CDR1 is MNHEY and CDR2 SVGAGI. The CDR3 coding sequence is TGTGCCAGCAGACAACTAGCGGCCTACAATGAGCAGTTCTTC. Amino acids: CASRQLAAYNEQFF.

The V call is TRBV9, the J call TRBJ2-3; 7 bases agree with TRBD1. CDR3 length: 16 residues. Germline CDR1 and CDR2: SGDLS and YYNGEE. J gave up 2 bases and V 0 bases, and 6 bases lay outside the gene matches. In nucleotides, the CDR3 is TGTGCCAGCAGCGTAGACTTGGGACAGCCCACAGATACGCAGTATTTT. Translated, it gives CASSVDLGQPTDTQYF.

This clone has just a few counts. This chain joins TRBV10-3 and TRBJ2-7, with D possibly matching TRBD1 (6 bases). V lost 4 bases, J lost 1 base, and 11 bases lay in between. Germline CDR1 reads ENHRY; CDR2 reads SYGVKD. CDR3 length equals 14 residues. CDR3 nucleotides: TGTGCCATCAGTGGTAAAGGACAGTCCTACGAGCAGTACTTC. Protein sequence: CAISGKGQSYEQYF.

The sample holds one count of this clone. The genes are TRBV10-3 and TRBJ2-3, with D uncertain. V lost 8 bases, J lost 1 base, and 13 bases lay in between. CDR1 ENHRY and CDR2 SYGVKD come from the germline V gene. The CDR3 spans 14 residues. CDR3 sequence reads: CAISLVPGTDTQYF. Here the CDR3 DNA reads TGTGCCATCTCCCTCGTTCCGGGCACAGATACGCAGTATTTT.

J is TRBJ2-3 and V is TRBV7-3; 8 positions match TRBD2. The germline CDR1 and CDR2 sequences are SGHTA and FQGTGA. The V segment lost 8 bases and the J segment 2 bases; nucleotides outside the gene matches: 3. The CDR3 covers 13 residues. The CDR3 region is CASQREHTDTQYF. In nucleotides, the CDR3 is TGTGCCAGCCAGCGGGAGCACACAGATACGCAGTATTTT.

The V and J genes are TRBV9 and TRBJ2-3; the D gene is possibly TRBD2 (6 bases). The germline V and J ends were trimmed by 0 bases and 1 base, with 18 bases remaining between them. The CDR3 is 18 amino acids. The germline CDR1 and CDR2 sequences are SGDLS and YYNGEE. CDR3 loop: CASSVDPGLAMGTDTQYF. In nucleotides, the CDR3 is TGTGCCAGCAGCGTAGATCCCGGGCTAGCGATGGGCACAGATACGCAGTATTTT. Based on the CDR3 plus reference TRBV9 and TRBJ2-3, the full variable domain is DSGVTQTPKHLITATGQRVTLRCSPRSGDLSVYWYQQSLDQGLQFLIQYYNGEERAKGNILERFSAQQFPDLHSELNLSSLELGDSALYFCASSVDPGLAMGTDTQYFGPGTRLTVL.